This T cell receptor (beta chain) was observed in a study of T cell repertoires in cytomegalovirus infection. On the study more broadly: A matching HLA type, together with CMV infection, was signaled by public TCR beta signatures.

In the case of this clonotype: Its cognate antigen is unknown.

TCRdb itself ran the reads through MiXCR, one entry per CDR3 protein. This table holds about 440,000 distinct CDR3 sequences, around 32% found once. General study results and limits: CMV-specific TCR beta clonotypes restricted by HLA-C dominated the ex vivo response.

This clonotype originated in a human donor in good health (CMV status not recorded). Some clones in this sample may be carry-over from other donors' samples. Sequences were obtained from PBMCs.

The CDR3 DNA reads TGCGCCAGCAGCATACAGGTCCGGAACATGAACACTGAAGCTTTCTTT. It encodes CASSIQVRNMNTEAFF. V and J are TRBV5-1 and TRBJ1-1, with D tentatively TRBD1 (5 bases). Trimming removed 4 bases at V and 0 bases at J, with 16 bases between. CDR3 length equals 16 residues. CDR1 is SGHRS and CDR2 is YFSETQ in the germline V gene. The entire variable domain, with the rest obtained from reference TRBV5-1 and TRBJ1-1, is as follows: KAGVTQTPRYLIKTRGQQVTLSCSPISGHRSVSWYQQTPGQGLQFLFEYFSETQRNKGNFPGRFSGRQFSNSRSEMNVSTLELGDSALYLCASSIQVRNMNTEAFFGQGTRLTVV.